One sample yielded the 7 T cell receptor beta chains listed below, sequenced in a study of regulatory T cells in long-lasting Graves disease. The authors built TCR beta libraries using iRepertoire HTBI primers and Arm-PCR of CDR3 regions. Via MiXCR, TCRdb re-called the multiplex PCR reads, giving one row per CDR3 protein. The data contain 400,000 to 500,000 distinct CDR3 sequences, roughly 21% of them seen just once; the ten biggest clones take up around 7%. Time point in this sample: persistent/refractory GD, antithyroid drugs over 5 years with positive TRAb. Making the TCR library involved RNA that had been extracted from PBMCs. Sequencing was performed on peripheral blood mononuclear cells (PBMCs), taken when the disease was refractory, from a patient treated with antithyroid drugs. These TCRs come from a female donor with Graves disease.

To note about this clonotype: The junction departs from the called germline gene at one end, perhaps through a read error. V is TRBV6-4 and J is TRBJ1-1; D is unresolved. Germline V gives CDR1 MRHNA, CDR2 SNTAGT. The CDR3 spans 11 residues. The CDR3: CASSDPPWCTF. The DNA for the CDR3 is TGTGCCAGCAGTGACCCCCCTTGGTGCACCTTT.

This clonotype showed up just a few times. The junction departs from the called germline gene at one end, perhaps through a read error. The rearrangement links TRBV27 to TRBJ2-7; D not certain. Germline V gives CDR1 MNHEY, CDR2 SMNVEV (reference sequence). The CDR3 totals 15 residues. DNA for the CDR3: TGTGCCAGCCGCCCCGCCAGCCTTATGGCCGACGAGCAGTATTTC. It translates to CASRPASLMADEQYF.

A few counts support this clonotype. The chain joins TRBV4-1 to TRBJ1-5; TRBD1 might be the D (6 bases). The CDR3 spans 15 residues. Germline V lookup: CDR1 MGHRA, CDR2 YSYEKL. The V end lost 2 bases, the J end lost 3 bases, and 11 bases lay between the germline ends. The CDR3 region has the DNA TGCGCCAGCAGCCAATTTGGACAGCTCAATCAGCCCCAGCATTTT. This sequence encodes CASSQFGQLNQPQHF.

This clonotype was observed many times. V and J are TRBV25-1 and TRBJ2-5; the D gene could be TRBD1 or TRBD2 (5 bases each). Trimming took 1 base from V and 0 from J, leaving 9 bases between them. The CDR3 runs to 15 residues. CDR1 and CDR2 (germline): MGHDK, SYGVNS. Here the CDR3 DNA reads TGTGCCAGCAGTGAATCGGGGCTATACCAAGAGACCCAGTACTTC. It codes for CASSESGLYQETQYF.

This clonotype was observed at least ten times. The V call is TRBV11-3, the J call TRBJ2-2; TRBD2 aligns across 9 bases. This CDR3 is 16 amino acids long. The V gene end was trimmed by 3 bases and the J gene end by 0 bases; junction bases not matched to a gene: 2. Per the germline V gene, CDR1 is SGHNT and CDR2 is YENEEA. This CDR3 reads CASSFQREANTGELFF. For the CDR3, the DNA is TGTGCCAGCAGCTTCCAGCGGGAGGCGAACACCGGGGAGCTGTTTTTT.

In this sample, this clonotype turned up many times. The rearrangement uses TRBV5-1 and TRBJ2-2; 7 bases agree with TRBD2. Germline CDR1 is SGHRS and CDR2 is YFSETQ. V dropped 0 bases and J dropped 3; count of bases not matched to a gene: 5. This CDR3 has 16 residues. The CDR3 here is CASSLAGAGDTGELFF. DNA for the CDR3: TGCGCCAGCAGCTTGGCCGGCGCGGGAGACACCGGGGAGCTGTTTTTT.

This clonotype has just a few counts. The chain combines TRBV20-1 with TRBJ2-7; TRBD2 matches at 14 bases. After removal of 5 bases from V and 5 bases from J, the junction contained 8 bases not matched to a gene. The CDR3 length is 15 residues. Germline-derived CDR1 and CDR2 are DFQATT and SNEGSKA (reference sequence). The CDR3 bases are TGCAGTGCTCCCCGACTAGCGGGAGGGAAGGACGAGCAGTACTTC. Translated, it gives CSAPRLAGGKDEQYF.